Detailed here is one T cell receptor beta chain. The table came from immunoSEQ multiplex PCR; TCRdb's copy has only in-frame clones and leaves some out. The data show about 82,000 clones, approximately 86% seen once. Patients suffered from locally advanced or metastatic urothelial carcinoma. This sample was taken from a study of PD-L1 blockade in urothelial cancer. Study as a whole: The researchers analyzed blood 3 weeks (second dose) and 6 weeks after treatment start.

This clonotype originated in a woman in her 70s with urothelial cancer. Sequencing used PBMCs, obtained around atezolizumab (anti-PD-L1) treatment.

The CDR3 here is CASSLGMGADQPQHF. CDR3 sequence (DNA): TGTGCCAGCAGCTTGGGTATGGGGGCGGATCAGCCCCAGCATTTT. The chain links TRBV5-6 to TRBJ1-5; maybe TRBD1 (6 bases). Germline V lookup: CDR1 SGHDT, CDR2 YYEEEE. Trimming took off 0 bases at V and 5 bases at J, with 12 bases between the two ends. CDR3 length: 15 amino acids. The whole variable domain, remainder taken from reference TRBV5-6 and TRBJ1-5, is DAGVTQSPTHLIKTRGQQVTLRCSPKSGHDTVSWYQQALGQGPQFIFQYYEEEERQRGNFPDRFSGHQFPNYSSELNVNALLLGDSALYLCASSLGMGADQPQHFGDGTRLSIL.